The 9 T cell receptor beta chains reported below all come from one sample, sequenced in a study of T cell responses to AZD1222 COVID-19 vaccine. Clones were read by immunoSEQ multiplex PCR, and TCRdb kept only the in-frame ones, dropping some. The sample carries fewer than 200,000 clones, about 87% recorded once. The source material was peripheral blood, sampled on day 0 of AZD1222 vaccination. These receptors were obtained from an adult in good health.

The chain employs TRBV28 and TRBJ1-3; D is unresolved. CDR3 length equals 16 residues. Germline V gene sequence: CDR1 MDHEN, CDR2 SYDVKM. Trimming removed 11 bases from V and 0 bases from J, with 20 bases in between. CDR3 protein: CACCRGTMSSGNTIYF. The DNA for the CDR3 is TGTGCCTGCTGTCGGGGTACGATGAGCTCTGGAAACACCATATATTTT.

This clone occurred once. This chain connects TRBV6-1 to TRBJ2-1; 8 bases match TRBD2. The CDR3 extends over 15 amino acids. CDR1 and CDR2 from the germline V gene are MNHNS and SASEGT. Germline trimming cut 1 base from V and 3 bases from J; bases unmatched to any gene: 2. The CDR3 bases are TGTGCCAGCAGTGAAGTAACTAGCGGCTACAATGAGCAGTTCTTC. Residues: CASSEVTSGYNEQFF.

The chain links TRBV5-1 to TRBJ1-4, with 7 nucleotides matching TRBD1. After removal of 3 bases from V and 4 bases from J, the junction contained 6 bases not matched to a gene. There are 15 residues in the CDR3. Germline lookup yields CDR1 SGHRS and CDR2 YFSETQ. CDR3 in amino acids: CASSYRDRNNEKLFF. The CDR3 bases are TGCGCCAGCAGCTATCGGGACAGAAATAATGAAAAACTGTTTTTT. Full variable domain (missing parts from reference TRBV5-1 and TRBJ1-4): KAGVTQTPRYLIKTRGQQVTLSCSPISGHRSVSWYQQTPGQGLQFLFEYFSETQRNKGNFPGRFSGRQFSNSRSEMNVSTLELGDSALYLCASSYRDRNNEKLFFGSGTQLSVL.

V usage is TRBV11-2 and J usage is TRBJ1-6; possibly TRBD1 for D (5 bases). The germline V and J ends were trimmed by 3 bases and 7 bases, with 10 bases remaining between them. CDR3 length: 14 residues. Germline CDR1 and CDR2: SGHAT and FQNNGV. DNA of the CDR3: TGTGCCAGCAGCTTGATCAGGGACAATTCACCCCTCCACTTT. Translated: CASSLIRDNSPLHF.

This clone showed up just a few times. This chain uses TRBV7-9 with TRBJ1-2; D unresolved. CDR3 length equals 17 residues. Trimming cost V 5 bases and J 7 bases, with 26 bases left between them. Per the germline V gene, CDR1 is SEHNR and CDR2 is FQNEAQ (reference sequence). The CDR3 is CASSPAQRARTPAGYTF. In nucleotides, the CDR3 is TGTGCCAGCAGCCCAGCGCAGAGGGCTAGAACTCCCGCTGGCTACACCTTC.

This chain's CDR3 is CASSGQGGTEAFF. The CDR3 DNA reads as TGCGCCAGCTCCGGGCAGGGCGGCACTGAAGCTTTCTTT. V and J are TRBV5-1 and TRBJ1-1, with TRBD1 as a possible D gene (5 bases). The germline CDR1 and CDR2 sequences are SGHRS and YFSETQ. The CDR3 runs 13 residues. The V gene lost 7 bases and the J gene lost 4 bases, with 14 bases spanning the gap.

J is TRBJ2-3 and V is TRBV18; D remains unclear. Germline values: CDR1 KGHSH, CDR2 LQKENI. Trimming pared 4 bases from V and 6 bases from J, leaving 8 bases between. CDR3 length equals 12 residues. The CDR3 sequence is CASSQQGDTQYF. Here the CDR3 DNA reads TGTGCCAGCTCACAACAAGGGGATACGCAGTATTTT.

This clone was counted a single time. The rearrangement uses TRBV10-3 and TRBJ1-2; TRBD1 might be the D (5 bases). V was cut by 2 bases and J by 0 bases, with 25 bases left in between. CDR1 and CDR2 (germline): ENHRY, SYGVKD. This CDR3 has 20 residues. CDR3 in amino acids: CAISEEGTKLIGLPNYGYTF. The DNA for the CDR3 is TGTGCCATCAGTGAGGAGGGGACGAAACTTATTGGGCTTCCTAACTATGGCTACACCTTC.

There are a few counts of this clone. The rearrangement links TRBV7-8 to TRBJ2-7, with a tentative D call TRBD2 (5 bases). CDR3 length equals 17 residues. V lost 5 bases and J lost 1, with 21 bases in between. CDR1 is SGHVS, CDR2 FQNEAQ, per germline. CDR3 sequence: CASSPSTPRLISYEQYF. The CDR3 DNA reads TGTGCCAGCAGCCCCTCGACTCCTCGACTAATTTCCTACGAGCAGTACTTC.